This T cell receptor beta chain appears in the sequencing data of a study of shared clonotypes between healthy human individuals. Repertoires were generated with immunoSEQ multiplex PCR, while TCRdb's copy carries only in-frame clones and drops some. Among 800,000 to 1,200,000 clones, about 84% were seen once, and the ten largest hold approximately 0.56%. The CDR3 is 15 amino acids. Germline V lookup: CDR1 SEHNR, CDR2 FQNEAQ (reference sequence). V was cut by 5 bases and J by 0 bases, with 11 bases left in between. The chain joins TRBV7-9 to TRBJ1-3, with D tentatively TRBD1 (5 bases). The TCR sequence derives from a young man in good health. Some clones in this sample may be carry-over from other donors' samples. Material for sequencing was memory CD4+ T cells from PBMCs. Noted subset: CD45RA-negative fraction. The CDR3 coding sequence is TGTGCCAGCAGCCGACGGGGGGTCTCTGGAAACACCATATATTTT. Translated, it gives CASSRRGVSGNTIYF.